The 11 T cell receptor beta chains below all came from one sample that was sequenced in a study of cytomegalovirus exposure and HLA in healthy donors. Repertoires were generated with immunoSEQ multiplex PCR, while TCRdb's copy carries only in-frame clones and drops some. The repertoire includes under 200,000 clones, roughly 86% of them detected once, and around a tenth sits in the top ten. Material: PBMCs. These receptors were collected from a woman aged 18-29 years in good health and CMV-seropositive.

The chain employs TRBV30 and TRBJ2-2; D not resolved. Per germline, CDR1 GTSNPN and CDR2 SVGIG (reference sequence). The CDR3 is made up of 13 amino acids. V was cut by 1 base and J by 3 bases, with 6 bases left in between. The CDR3 spells CAWSAGHTGELFF. The DNA for the CDR3 is TGTGCCTGGAGTGCCGGTCACACCGGGGAGCTGTTTTTT.

V is TRBV27 and J is TRBJ2-1; 11 bases match TRBD2. Germline CDR1 and CDR2: MNHEY and SMNVEV (reference sequence). V trimming: 5 bases; J trimming: 0 bases; junction bases outside the gene matches: 15. This CDR3 has 20 amino acids. The CDR3 coding sequence is TGTGCCAGCAGTCCCTGGGTACATAGCGGGAGGGGGATCTCCTACAATGAGCAGTTCTTC. Protein product: CASSPWVHSGRGISYNEQFF.

The V and J genes are TRBV7-6 and TRBJ2-7; 8 nucleotides align to TRBD1. The CDR3 loop spans 12 amino acids. The V segment lost 5 bases and the J segment 6 bases; nucleotides outside the gene matches: 3. Germline V gives CDR1 SGHVS, CDR2 FNYEAQ. CDR3 region: CASSRTGIEQYF. The CDR3 nucleotides are TGTGCCAGCAGCCGGACAGGGATCGAGCAGTACTTC.

CDR3 in amino acids: CASSYSGQSYEQYF. CDR3 sequence (DNA): TGTGCCAGCAGTTACTCGGGACAGAGCTACGAGCAGTACTTC. V is TRBV6-6 and J is TRBJ2-7; TRBD1 aligns across 7 bases. This CDR3 spans 14 amino acids. V lost 0 bases to trimming and J lost 3 bases; unmatched junction nucleotides: 2. Germline CDR1 and CDR2: MNHNY and SVGAGI (reference sequence).

This chain connects TRBV9 to TRBJ2-3, with TRBD2 identical over 15 bases. The CDR3 contains 21 residues. Losses at the gene ends were 4 bases for V and 0 bases for J; bases not matched to a gene: 15. Germline CDR1 SGDLS, CDR2 YYNGEE. The CDR3 spells CASSLMAGLAGGQHSTDTQYF. CDR3 nucleotide sequence: TGTGCCAGCAGCCTAATGGCGGGACTAGCGGGAGGCCAGCATAGCACAGATACGCAGTATTTT. Variable domain in full (rest from reference TRBV9 and TRBJ2-3): DSGVTQTPKHLITATGQRVTLRCSPRSGDLSVYWYQQSLDQGLQFLIQYYNGEERAKGNILERFSAQQFPDLHSELNLSSLELGDSALYFCASSLMAGLAGGQHSTDTQYFGPGTRLTVL.

This clone was observed once. The V call is TRBV11-3, the J call TRBJ2-6, with a possible D match to TRBD2 (5 bases). The CDR3 covers 15 residues. The V gene's germline CDR1 is SGHNT and CDR2 YENEEA. The V and J ends lost 5 bases and 2 bases respectively, with 10 bases between them. CDR3 sequence (DNA): TGTGCCAGCAGCCCAGAGGAGGCTGGGGCCAACGTCCTGACTTTC. Its protein product is CASSPEEAGANVLTF.

This clone is a singleton in its sample. J is TRBJ2-5 and V is TRBV28; D call uncertain. Trimming pared 6 bases from V and 5 bases from J, leaving 10 bases between. Germline CDR1 MDHEN, CDR2 SYDVKM. The CDR3 extends over 12 amino acids. CDR3 DNA sequence: TGTGCCAGCAGCCTACTCGGGGAGACCCAGTACTTC. Protein sequence: CASSLLGETQYF.

The rearrangement joins TRBV6-6 to TRBJ1-1; D is uncertain. The CDR3 is 13 amino acids. Germline CDR1 is MNHNY and CDR2 is SVGAGI (reference sequence). Trimming removed 3 bases at V and 7 bases at J, with 12 bases between. In nucleotides, the CDR3 is TGTGCCAGCAGTTATGTGGTCCACAATGAAGCTTTCTTT. Translation: CASSYVVHNEAFF.

The rearrangement links TRBV15 to TRBJ2-7, with 9 bases aligning to TRBD2. The V and J ends lost 6 bases and 6 bases, in that order; junction bases with no gene match: 12. CDR3 length equals 15 residues. The germline V gene encodes CDR1 LNHNV and CDR2 YYDKDF (reference sequence). The CDR3 nucleotides are TGTGCCACCAGTAATAGCGGGAGTAGGGTTTCCGAGCAGTACTTC. This gives the protein CATSNSGSRVSEQYF.

This clone is a singleton in its sample. The rearrangement links TRBV7-2 to TRBJ1-1; 8 bases match TRBD1. CDR1 is SGHTA and CDR2 is FQGNSA in the germline V gene. Germline trimming cut 4 bases from V and 2 bases from J; bases unmatched to any gene: 3. CDR3 length: 14 residues. The CDR3 region is CASSWTGINTEAFF. The CDR3 DNA is TGTGCCAGCAGCTGGACAGGGATCAACACTGAAGCTTTCTTT.

The rearrangement links TRBV6-5 to TRBJ2-2; D is unresolved. V lost 2 bases and J lost 1, with 11 bases in between. This CDR3 region has 16 residues. In germline, CDR1 is MNHEY, CDR2 SVGAGI. The CDR3 protein is CASSYGGGWNTGELFF. CDR3 DNA sequence: TGTGCCAGCAGTTACGGCGGCGGTTGGAACACCGGGGAGCTGTTTTTT.